Listed below are T cell receptor beta chains from one sample, sequenced in a study of regulatory T cells in long-lasting Graves disease. TCRdb reprocessed the multiplex PCR reads with MiXCR, giving one entry per CDR3 protein. The top ten clones hold 12% of a sample with approximately 470,000 distinct CDR3 sequences, around 15% of them seen once. These data were also filed under a second study, of T cells in Graves' hyperthyroidism and ophthalmopathy.

Source: peripheral blood mononuclear cells (PBMCs), taken at new diagnosis, from a patient treated with antithyroid drugs. The receptors were sampled from a man aged 35 to 55 with Graves disease. Each CDR3 is given with its conserved first and last residue. Each record gives: clone size, CDR3 length, J gene, V gene, CDR3 protein. Size tells how often a clone was seen (once, few, many) or the class of an expanded clone, and some rows leave it out.

many 14 TRBJ1-2 TRBV3-1 CASSPSGTPLGYTF
NA 19 TRBJ2-1 TRBV14 CASSPGLAGGTYYGNEQFF
many 13 TRBJ1-1 TRBV7-3 CASSLQFRTEAFF
once 15 TRBJ2-1 TRBV6-4 CASSDAGTTQNEQFF
many 12 TRBJ2-7 TRBV7-2 CASSPRSGEQYF
many 15 TRBJ1-2 TRBV2 CASSEAEGLGYGYTF
many 16 TRBJ2-2 TRBV2 CASRLRTSVNTGELFF
many 15 TRBJ1-5 TRBV24-1 CATSDSGRTNQPQHF
many 14 TRBJ1-5 TRBV12-3/TRBV12-4 CASSLRISNQPQHF
few 17 TRBJ2-7 TRBV6-1 CASRALAGNLVGYEQYF
NA 13 TRBJ2-7 TRBV28 CASRSSGRYEQYF
many 13 TRBJ2-1 TRBV2 CASSDGVYNEQFF
NA 13 TRBJ2-1 TRBV19 CASTAGVSNEQFF
NA 14 TRBJ2-1 TRBV19 CASTPTSGRREQFF
NA 12 TRBJ1-1 TRBV19 CARSVVDTEAFF
many 12 TRBJ1-1 TRBV11-2 CASSLLTTEAFF
NA 13 TRBJ1-2 TRBV7-2 CTSSLPGWRGYTF
many 13 TRBJ2-7 TRBV29-1 CSVRDRGPYEQYF
NA 16 TRBJ1-5 TRBV19 CASSMGTPYSNQPQHF
few 13 TRBJ1-5 TRBV27 CASSFINNQPQHF
many 12 TRBJ1-5 TRBV20-1 CSASEGNQPQHF
few 15 TRBJ1-1 TRBV4-1 CASSQGNRGDTEAFF
many 11 TRBJ2-1 TRBV2 CASRNDNEQFF
NA 14 TRBJ2-5 TRBV9 CACTRGSGQETQYF
few 16 TRBJ2-2 TRBV3-1 CASSQEGSGISGELLF
NA 14 TRBJ2-7 TRBV20-1 CSAFLGQGLYEQYF
few 13 TRBJ1-4 TRBV5-1 CASSSSGEEKLFF
few 13 TRBJ1-4 TRBV7-9 CASSPGRLGKLFF
few 15 TRBJ2-7 TRBV3-1 CASSQGSGISYEQYF
few 14 TRBJ2-5 TRBV2 CASSPSLVEETQYF
many 15 TRBJ2-7 TRBV7-2 CASSLASTGSYEQYF
few 15 TRBJ2-2 TRBV4-1 CASSQDGTNTGELFF
NA 16 TRBJ1-2 TRBV7-9 CASRGTADPQLNGYTF
few 17 TRBJ1-1 TRBV15 CATSHPGHLLVNTEAFF
NA 15 TRBJ2-7 TRBV3-1 CASSKLTVFTYEQYF
NA 10 TRBJ2-1 TRBV28 CASSGTQQFF
many 16 TRBJ2-1 TRBV5-1 CASSRKTSGSYNEQFF
few 16 TRBJ2-3 TRBV5-1 CASSLTTGAFTDTQYF
few 15 TRBJ1-1 TRBV6-1 CASSERIVANTEAFF
few 12 TRBJ2-7 TRBV20-1 CSAWGRSYEQYF
few 15 TRBJ2-1 TRBV24-1 CAISTTGSETIEQFF